A single sample is the source of the 25 T cell receptor beta chains below, sequenced in a study of response to subunit inactivated influenza vaccine. One entry per CDR3 protein, called by TCRdb with MiXCR from the RT-PCR reads. Here the sample spans 450,000 to 500,000 distinct CDR3 sequences, roughly 9.7% being singletons. This material consisted of PBMCs from blood, taken about 6 weeks after vaccination. Receptor source: a man over 45 who received an inactivated influenza vaccine.

The CDR3 DNA sequence: TGTGCCAGCAGCGTCACAGGGGGCAGGAACACCGGGGAGCTGTTTTTT. Translation: CASSVTGGRNTGELFF. V usage is TRBV7-2 and J usage is TRBJ2-2; 9 bases fit TRBD1. Looked up from germline, CDR1 is SGHTA and CDR2 is FQGNSA. The CDR3 contains 16 residues. Trimming cost V 5 bases and J 1 base; bases outside gene matches: 5.

This clonotype was observed at least ten times. The chain combines TRBV5-5 with TRBJ2-3; 13 bases fit TRBD2. V was clipped by 4 bases and J by 4 bases; unmatched bases: 6. Germline CDR1 reads SGHKS; CDR2 reads YYEKEE (reference sequence). This CDR3 has 16 residues. The CDR3 nucleotides are TGTGCCAGCAGCACGGGACTAGCGGGGTTGGCAGATACGCAGTATTTT. It encodes CASSTGLAGLADTQYF. Full variable domain (remainder filled in from reference TRBV5-5 and TRBJ2-3): DAGVTQSPTHLIKTRGQQVTLRCSPISGHKSVSWYQQVLGQGPQFIFQYYEKEERGRGNFPDRFSARQFPNYSSELNVNALLLGDSALYLCASSTGLAGLADTQYFGPGTRLTVL.

The gene calls are TRBV6-1 and TRBJ1-5; 9 nucleotides line up with TRBD1. The CDR3 consists of 12 residues. CDR1 is MNHNS, CDR2 SASEGT, per germline. Trimming cost V 8 bases and J 5 bases; bases outside gene matches: 1. DNA of the CDR3: TGTGCCAGCCGGACAGGGGATCAGCCCCAGCATTTT. Its translation is CASRTGDQPQHF.

This clonotype was seen a handful of times. The gene calls are TRBV6-2 or TRBV6-3 and TRBJ1-2; maybe TRBD1 (5 bases). The V and J ends lost 3 bases and 8 bases respectively, with 13 bases between them. From germline, CDR1 is MNHEY and CDR2 SVGEGT. This CDR3 has 13 residues. Here the CDR3 reads CASSYRSTGGYTF. CDR3 nucleotide sequence: TGTGCCAGCAGTTATCGGTCCACAGGAGGCTACACCTTC.

This clonotype was recorded many times. The chain couples TRBV12-3 or TRBV12-4 to TRBJ2-5; no clear D. V gave up 7 bases and J gave up 3 bases, with 6 bases separating them. This CDR3 has 11 residues. The CDR3 nucleotides read TGTGCCAGCACCCTAGAAGAGACCCAGTACTTC. Its protein is CASTLEETQYF.

This clonotype was picked up a small number of times. The gene calls are TRBV12-3 or TRBV12-4 and TRBJ2-1, with D maybe TRBD2 (6 bases). Trimming pared 1 base from V and 9 bases from J, leaving 10 bases between. CDR3 length equals 13 residues. The CDR3 is CASSLETRFEQFF. The CDR3 region has the DNA TGTGCCAGCAGTTTAGAGACTAGATTTGAGCAGTTCTTC.

This rearrangement joins TRBV10-3 to TRBJ1-4, with D uncertain. Deletions cut 6 bases from V and 3 bases from J, with 8 bases between. This CDR3 comprises 13 residues. The V gene's germline CDR1 is ENHRY and CDR2 SYGVKD. CDR3 sequence reads: CAIRDPANEKLFF. The CDR3 nucleotides read TGTGCCATCAGAGATCCGGCTAATGAAAAACTGTTTTTT.

In its sample, this clonotype was seen a few times. The rearrangement uses TRBV7-9 and TRBJ2-3; 9 bases are a match to TRBD1. Germline loops: CDR1 SEHNR, CDR2 FQNEAQ (reference sequence). This CDR3 comprises 16 residues. V lost 3 bases to trimming and J lost 4 bases; unmatched junction nucleotides: 8. CDR3 coding DNA: TGTGCCAGCAGCTTCCCAGGACAGGGGATTGCAGATACGCAGTATTTT. Its protein is CASSFPGQGIADTQYF.

This clonotype occurred a few times. The CDR3 bases are TGTGCCAGCAGCCTAGGACCACACGGGGTCACAGATACGCAGTATTTT. Protein product: CASSLGPHGVTDTQYF. The gene calls are TRBV7-8 and TRBJ2-3; a possible D gene is TRBD2 (5 bases). In germline, CDR1 is SGHVS, CDR2 FQNEAQ. V was trimmed by 5 bases and J by 2 bases, leaving 17 bases between them. The CDR3 loop spans 16 amino acids.

This clonotype has ten or more counts. The V and J genes are TRBV4-2 and TRBJ2-5; 11 nucleotides agree with TRBD2. Germline CDR1 and CDR2: LGHNA and YNFKEQ. The CDR3 is 18 amino acids. J was trimmed by 6 bases and V by 0 bases; bases with no gene match: 12. The CDR3 loop reads CASSQDFGLAGGGQTQYF. The CDR3 DNA is TGTGCCAGCAGCCAAGACTTCGGCCTAGCGGGAGGAGGTCAGACCCAGTACTTC.

This clonotype came up a few times. This sequence joins TRBV29-1 and TRBJ2-7, with TRBD2 identical over 8 bases. Unmatched junction bases numbered 9, after V lost 2 bases and J lost 3 bases. The germline CDR1 and CDR2 sequences are SQVTM and ANQGSEA. The CDR3 has 15 residues. The CDR3 DNA reads TGCAGCGTTGAATTGGCCAGCGGGAGATTCTACGAGCAGTACTTC. It specifies CSVELASGRFYEQYF.

This clonotype was found a few times. The rearrangement uses TRBV6-5 and TRBJ2-7; D gene uncertain. CDR1 is MNHEY and CDR2 is SVGAGI in the germline V gene. The V gene lost 4 bases and the J gene lost 4 bases, with 14 bases spanning the gap. This CDR3 is 14 amino acids long. The CDR3 here is CASSSLTLRYEQYF. CDR3 DNA: TGTGCCAGCAGTTCCCTGACTCTGCGGTACGAGCAGTACTTC.

This clonotype was counted at least ten times. The V gene is TRBV7-8, the J gene TRBJ2-7; D not certain. The V and J ends lost 5 bases and 3 bases respectively, with 11 bases between them. The CDR3 extends over 13 amino acids. The germline V gene encodes CDR1 SGHVS and CDR2 FQNEAQ. The CDR3 DNA reads as TGTGCCAGCAGCCCCCGACATCTCTACGAGCAGTACTTC. Translation: CASSPRHLYEQYF.

This clonotype was seen more than once but under ten times. V gene TRBV5-1 combines with J gene TRBJ1-2; D call uncertain. The CDR3 has 14 residues. Per the germline V gene, CDR1 is SGHRS and CDR2 is YFSETQ. Trimming took 0 bases from V and 4 from J, leaving 10 bases between them. The CDR3 DNA is TGCGCCAGCAGCTTGGAGTACTCTACCTATGGCTACACCTTC. It translates to CASSLEYSTYGYTF.

CDR3 sequence (DNA): TGTGCCAGCAGCTTAGACCCTAGCGGGGGTGGTAATGAGCAGTTCTTC. Its protein product is CASSLDPSGGGNEQFF. The chain is built from TRBV7-7 and TRBJ2-1; 10 bases are shared with TRBD2. With 1 base clipped from V and 7 bases from J, the junction kept 7 bases outside the gene matches. CDR3 size: 16 residues. Looked up from germline, CDR1 is SSHAT and CDR2 is FNYEAQ (reference sequence). Filled out from reference TRBV7-7 and TRBJ2-1, the complete variable domain reads GAGVSQSPRYKVTKRGQDVTLRCDPISSHATLYWYQQALGQGPEFLTYFNYEAQPDKSGLPSDRFSAERPEGSISTLTIQRTEQRDSAMYRCASSLDPSGGGNEQFFGPGTRLTVL.

This clonotype came up many times. The rearrangement joins TRBV29-1 to TRBJ2-5; D remains unclear. The V gene lost 4 bases and the J gene lost 2 bases, with 14 bases spanning the gap. CDR1 and CDR2 from the germline V gene are SQVTM and ANQGSEA. CDR3 length equals 14 residues. CDR3 protein: CSVGSKGRQETQYF. CDR3 sequence (DNA): TGCAGCGTTGGGTCTAAGGGCAGACAAGAGACCCAGTACTTC.

In its sample, this clonotype was seen many times. V usage is TRBV24-1 and J usage is TRBJ2-1, with 12 bases aligning to TRBD2. The CDR3 covers 16 residues. The junction had 4 bases not matched to a gene; V was cut back by 3 bases and J by 5 bases. Germline V gives CDR1 KGHDR, CDR2 SFDVKD. CDR3 amino acids: CATSDPTSGRHNEQFF. The CDR3 DNA follows: TGTGCCACCAGTGATCCCACTAGCGGGAGGCACAATGAGCAGTTCTTC.

The chain is built from TRBV5-1 and TRBJ2-1, with D maybe TRBD1 (5 bases). V was shortened by 4 bases and J by 0 bases, with 11 bases between the two germline ends. Per germline, CDR1 SGHRS and CDR2 YFSETQ. The CDR3 totals 15 residues. The CDR3 sequence is CASSTDSLSYNEQFF. The DNA for the CDR3 is TGCGCCAGCAGCACCGACAGTCTCTCCTACAATGAGCAGTTCTTC.

The chain joins TRBV20-1 to TRBJ1-1; D is uncertain. V was trimmed by 0 bases and J by 3 bases, leaving 2 bases between them. Germline CDR1 and CDR2: DFQATT and SNEGSKA (reference sequence). The CDR3 is 11 amino acids. CDR3 sequence (DNA): TGCAGTGCTAGAGAAGACACTGAAGCTTTCTTT. It yields the protein CSAREDTEAFF.

The chain recombines TRBV12-3 or TRBV12-4 with TRBJ2-1; 7 bases are a match to TRBD1. This CDR3 is 13 amino acids long. V shed 6 bases and J 8 bases; nucleotides not matched to a gene: 7. The CDR3 here is CASSPDRDDEQFF. DNA of the CDR3: TGTGCCAGCAGCCCCGACAGGGATGATGAGCAGTTCTTC.

The genes are TRBV25-1 and TRBJ2-3; 9 nucleotides agree with TRBD2. CDR1 is MGHDK and CDR2 is SYGVNS in the germline V gene. The J segment lost 1 base and the V segment lost 2 bases, leaving 1 base of the junction unmatched. The CDR3 totals 15 residues. The CDR3 here is CASSERTSGTDTQYF. Written as DNA, the CDR3 is TGTGCCAGCAGTGAACGGACTAGCGGCACAGATACGCAGTATTTT. Supplemented by reference TRBV25-1 and TRBJ2-3, the full variable domain reads EADIYQTPRYLVIGTGKKITLECSQTMGHDKMYWYQQDPGMELHLIHYSYGVNSTEKGDLSSESTVSRIRTEHFPLTLESARPSHTSQYLCASSERTSGTDTQYFGPGTRLTVL.

This sequence joins TRBV29-1 and TRBJ2-7; unclear D gene. This CDR3 contains 13 residues. Trimming took off 4 bases at V and 3 bases at J, with 13 bases between the two ends. Germline CDR1 reads SQVTM; CDR2 reads ANQGSEA. The CDR3 DNA reads as TGCAGCGTTGCCATCTCGTCGGGCTACGAGCAGTACTTC. Encoded protein: CSVAISSGYEQYF.

The chain uses TRBV5-1 and TRBJ1-1; the D gene is possibly TRBD1 (5 bases). V was clipped by 4 bases and J by 0 bases, with 13 bases between them. CDR1 and CDR2 from the germline V gene are SGHRS and YFSETQ. This CDR3 is 15 amino acids long. CDR3 protein: CASSPRDGLNTEAFF. Here the CDR3 DNA reads TGCGCCAGCAGCCCCAGGGACGGGCTGAACACTGAAGCTTTCTTT.

The chain employs TRBV6-1 and TRBJ2-4; 14 nucleotides line up with TRBD2. CDR3 size: 19 residues. The V gene's germline CDR1 is MNHNS and CDR2 SASEGT. With 6 bases clipped from V and 2 bases from J, the junction kept 12 bases outside the gene matches. The CDR3 sequence: CASSPGTSGSWTSKNIQYF. The CDR3 DNA reads TGTGCCAGCAGCCCGGGGACTAGCGGGAGCTGGACGTCCAAAAACATTCAGTACTTC.

V gene TRBV7-9 combines with J gene TRBJ1-1, with D perhaps TRBD1 (6 bases). V was pared by 4 bases and J by 4 bases, with 13 bases between. Germline CDR1 reads SEHNR; CDR2 reads FQNEAQ (reference sequence). The CDR3 length is 14 residues. CDR3 sequence: CASSSEGGFTEAFF. In DNA form, the CDR3 reads TGTGCCAGCAGCTCGGAGGGGGGTTTCACTGAAGCTTTCTTT.